The 31 T cell receptor beta chains listed next were all sequenced from one sample in a study of patients and donors after allogeneic stem cell transplantation. From the RT-PCR reads, TCRdb called clonotypes with MiXCR, one entry per CDR3 protein. Found here are tens of thousands of distinct CDR3 sequences, around 6.8% of them singletons; the top ten hold roughly 36%. Sequencing was carried out using blood, either unsorted or a sorted T cell fraction (not recorded which). All receptors derive from a human donor who was either an allogeneic HSCT recipient or a stem cell or donor lymphocyte infusion donor (not recorded which). It is not recorded whose cells these are; they may come from a transplant donor.

This clonotype was counted ten times or more. This chain joins TRBV7-3 and TRBJ1-1; D possibly corresponds to TRBD1 (6 bases). The germline V and J ends were trimmed by 1 base and 4 bases, with 7 bases remaining between them. The CDR3 is made up of 13 amino acids. Germline loops: CDR1 SGHTA, CDR2 FQGTGA. CDR3 in amino acids: CASSLIGGTEAFF. The DNA of the CDR3 is TGTGCCAGCAGCTTAATAGGGGGCACTGAAGCTTTCTTT.

V is TRBV9 and J is TRBJ2-1, with no clear D. The CDR3 runs 13 residues. The germline V and J ends were trimmed by 1 base and 5 bases, with 7 bases remaining between them. Germline CDR1 SGDLS, CDR2 YYNGEE. In DNA, the CDR3 is TGTGCCAGCAGCGTAAGAAGGGACAATGAGCAGTTCTTC. Amino acid sequence: CASSVRRDNEQFF.

This chain uses TRBV19 with TRBJ2-1; 7 bases fit TRBD1. The V segment lost 3 bases and the J segment 3 bases; nucleotides outside the gene matches: 5. Germline CDR1 and CDR2: LNHDA and SQIVND (reference sequence). The CDR3 is 15 residues long. The CDR3 region has the DNA TGTGCCAGTAGTATGCGACAGGGCCTCTACAATGAGCAGTTCTTC. This codes for CASSMRQGLYNEQFF.

Many counts were recorded for this clonotype. The genes are TRBV7-9 and TRBJ2-5; 8 bases are a match to TRBD1. Germline CDR1 reads SEHNR; CDR2 reads FQNEAQ (reference sequence). The CDR3 length is 14 residues. The trim removed 7 bases at V and 5 bases at J, leaving 9 bases unmatched. The CDR3 reads CASTTTGEGETQYF. The CDR3 DNA reads TGTGCCAGCACCACGACAGGGGAAGGGGAGACCCAGTACTTC.

A remark on this clonotype: A much larger clone is a single base away; this may be a read error. The CDR3 here is CASSGAGLNTGELFF. CDR3 sequence (DNA): TGTGCCAGCTCAGGAGCGGGACTGAACACCGGGGAGCTGTTTTTT. This chain links TRBV18 with TRBJ2-2, with TRBD2 matching 7 bases. The CDR3 contains 15 residues. CDR1 is KGHSH, CDR2 LQKENI, per germline. The junction had 4 bases not matched to a gene; V was cut back by 5 bases and J by 1 base.

This clonotype was observed many times. This chain uses TRBV3-1 with TRBJ2-3; the D gene is possibly TRBD2 (7 bases). The CDR3 covers 18 residues. In germline, CDR1 is LGHDT, CDR2 YNNKEL (reference sequence). Trimming left V 5 bases short and J 2 bases short, with 23 bases between. CDR3 sequence reads: CASSSRGGGTTITDTQYF. The CDR3 DNA reads TGTGCCAGCAGCTCTCGAGGGGGGGGGACAACCATCACAGATACGCAGTATTTT.

This clonotype was recorded many times. This rearrangement joins TRBV4-3 to TRBJ2-1; TRBD1 agrees at 7 bases. CDR1 is LGHNA, CDR2 YSLEER, per germline. CDR3 length equals 15 residues. Trimming removed 1 base from V and 6 bases from J; junction bases left unmatched: 6. CDR3 nucleotide sequence: TGCGCCAGCAGCCAAGGACAGGGTATACTCAATGAGCAGTTCTTC. Its translation: CASSQGQGILNEQFF.

This clonotype was seen many times. The chain carries TRBV12-3 or TRBV12-4 and TRBJ2-2; D is possibly TRBD1 (6 bases). This CDR3 is built from 15 residues. Trimming took 0 bases from V and 6 from J, leaving 11 bases between them. The CDR3: CASSLAPDSSGELFF. CDR3 in DNA: TGTGCCAGCAGTTTAGCCCCGGACAGCTCCGGGGAGCTGTTTTTT.

This clonotype was detected ten times or more. The V call is TRBV5-4, the J call TRBJ1-2; unclear D gene. The germline V gene encodes CDR1 SGHNT and CDR2 YYREEE (reference sequence). V lost 4 bases and J 4 bases, leaving 11 bases between the germline ends. The CDR3 contains 13 residues. The CDR3 DNA sequence: TGTGCCAGCAGCGTTACTGGGTCCTATGGCTACACCTTC. This translates into CASSVTGSYGYTF.

This clonotype was seen ten or more times. The chain recombines TRBV28 with TRBJ2-7, with D possibly being TRBD1 (6 bases). Looked up from germline, CDR1 is MDHEN and CDR2 is SYDVKM. V lost 6 bases, J lost 0 bases, and 15 bases lay in between. The CDR3 has 15 amino acids. CDR3 DNA: TGTGCCAGCAGCCGCACAGGGTCCTTCTCCTACGAGCAGTACTTC. This sequence encodes CASSRTGSFSYEQYF.

This clonotype was recorded at least ten times. The chain is built from TRBV24-1 and TRBJ2-5, with D tentatively TRBD2 (7 bases). Deletions cut 5 bases from V and 2 bases from J, with 14 bases between. Germline assignment: CDR1 KGHDR and CDR2 SFDVKD. The CDR3 is made up of 15 amino acids. The CDR3 region is CATSVKGGGQETQYF. The CDR3 coding sequence is TGTGCCACCAGTGTGAAGGGGGGGGGACAAGAGACCCAGTACTTC.

The V and J genes are TRBV10-3 and TRBJ2-7; tentatively, D is TRBD1 (5 bases). V shed 2 bases and J shed 4 bases, with 15 bases lying between them. Germline loops: CDR1 ENHRY, CDR2 SYGVKD. This CDR3 spans 15 amino acids. The CDR3 sequence: CAISEVNPGAYEQYF. CDR3 nucleotide sequence: TGTGCCATCAGTGAGGTGAACCCTGGGGCATACGAGCAGTACTTC.

The chain has TRBV15 and TRBJ2-3, with D perhaps TRBD1 or TRBD2 (6 bases each). The CDR3 has 15 amino acids. The V gene lost 2 bases and the J gene lost 4 bases, with 13 bases spanning the gap. CDR1 and CDR2 from the germline V gene are LNHNV and YYDKDF (reference sequence). In DNA, the CDR3 is TGTGCCACCAGCAGACGACAGGAGGGGGCAGATACGCAGTATTTT. Its protein product is CATSRRQEGADTQYF.

This clonotype was recorded many times. The chain uses TRBV12-3 or TRBV12-4 and TRBJ2-1; the D gene is possibly TRBD1 (6 bases). V lost 7 bases and J lost 4, with 17 bases in between. This CDR3 is built from 15 residues. This CDR3 reads CASTYRDTTYNEQFF. The DNA of the CDR3 is TGTGCCAGCACCTACCGGGACACCACTTACAATGAGCAGTTCTTC.

On this clonotype itself: A read error may explain this, as a much larger clone is one base away. CDR3: CASSFKETRELFF. The CDR3 coding sequence is TGCGCCAGCAGCTTCAAGGAAACCCGGGAGCTGTTTTTT. V and J are TRBV5-1 and TRBJ2-2; D is ambiguous. The germline V gene encodes CDR1 SGHRS and CDR2 YFSETQ. The CDR3 is 13 residues long. V lost 2 bases to trimming and J lost 9 bases, with 11 bases between them.

This clonotype was found many times. The chain recombines TRBV28 with TRBJ1-2; D is ambiguous. This CDR3 is built from 14 residues. CDR1 and CDR2 (germline): MDHEN, SYDVKM. With 6 bases removed from V and 4 bases from J, the gap between germline ends came to 15 bases. CDR3 in DNA: TGTGCCAGCAGAGTTCCCGGCGGGGTCTATGGCTACACCTTC. Translated: CASRVPGGVYGYTF.

Remarks on this clonotype: It may be a read error: a sequence one base away is much more abundant. This chain joins TRBV27 and TRBJ1-2; maybe TRBD1 (6 bases). Trimming took 6 bases from V and 4 from J, leaving 15 bases between them. CDR3 size: 14 residues. CDR1 is MNHEY, CDR2 SMNVEV, per germline (reference sequence). CDR3 region: CASRLAQGGYGYTF. The CDR3 DNA sequence: TGTGCCAGCAGACTCGCACAGGGCGGCTATGGCTACACCTTC.

CDR3 amino acids: CASSVAPRRQETQYF. CDR3 DNA: TGTGCCAGCAGCGTAGCCCCAAGGAGACAAGAGACCCAGTACTTC. The chain links TRBV9 to TRBJ2-5; D not resolved. With 0 bases removed from V and 2 bases from J, the gap between germline ends came to 11 bases. The CDR3 sequence is 15 residues long. Germline V gene sequence: CDR1 SGDLS, CDR2 YYNGEE.

The V gene is TRBV9, the J gene TRBJ2-3; 15 nucleotides align to TRBD2. The germline V gene has CDR1 SGDLS and CDR2 YYNGEE. The CDR3 totals 17 residues. J was trimmed by 2 bases and V by 4 bases; bases with no gene match: 5. The CDR3 reads CASSPGTSGRYTDTQYF. The CDR3 bases are TGTGCCAGCAGCCCAGGGACTAGCGGGAGGTACACAGATACGCAGTATTTT.

The chain uses TRBV5-4 and TRBJ2-1; D is uncertain. The CDR3 spans 11 residues. CDR1 is SGHNT, CDR2 YYREEE, per germline (reference sequence). V was cut by 1 base and J by 5 bases, with 1 base left in between. CDR3 amino acids: CASSLNNEQFF. The DNA for the CDR3 is TGTGCCAGCAGCTTGAACAATGAGCAGTTCTTC.

The chain links TRBV2 to TRBJ2-7; D is unresolved. The V end was cut by 7 bases, the J end by 0 bases, with 10 bases between. The CDR3 runs to 13 residues. Germline CDR1 is SNHLY and CDR2 is FYNNEI. The CDR3 region has the DNA TGTGCCAGCAATCCAAAGGACTCCTACGAGCAGTACTTC. Its protein product is CASNPKDSYEQYF.

This clonotype was observed a handful of times. The chain couples TRBV6-6 to TRBJ1-6, with D uncertain. CDR1 and CDR2 from the germline V gene are MNHNY and SVGAGI (reference sequence). V dropped 6 bases and J dropped 7 bases, with 10 bases sitting between them. The CDR3 length is 13 residues. The CDR3 nucleotides are TGTGCCAGCAGACTTAAGAGAAATTCACCCCTCCACTTT. Translated: CASRLKRNSPLHF.

Judged by abundance, this clonotype is medium-sized. This sequence joins TRBV28 and TRBJ1-1; possibly TRBD1 for D (6 bases). The germline gives CDR1 MDHEN, CDR2 SYDVKM. CDR3 length: 16 amino acids. Trimming took 2 bases from V and 0 from J, leaving 13 bases between them. Here the CDR3 reads CASSLPSTGVNTEAFF. CDR3 DNA sequence: TGTGCCAGCAGTTTACCATCGACAGGAGTGAACACTGAAGCTTTCTTT. Looking up the rest from reference TRBV28 and TRBJ1-1 gives the full variable domain: DVKVTQSSRYLVKRTGEKVFLECVQDMDHENMFWYRQDPGLGLRLIYFSYDVKMKEKGDIPEGYSVSREKKERFSLILESASTNQTSMYLCASSLPSTGVNTEAFFGQGTRLTVV.

Many counts were recorded for this clonotype. The chain recombines TRBV20-1 with TRBJ2-2; D is unclear. V was pared by 4 bases and J by 1 base, with 10 bases between. The CDR3 sequence is 14 residues long. Germline CDR1 and CDR2: DFQATT and SNEGSKA (reference sequence). The CDR3 bases are TGCAGTGCTACCGGGCGATTGAACACCGGGGAGCTGTTTTTT. It translates to CSATGRLNTGELFF.

This clonotype occurred many times. The chain recombines TRBV29-1 with TRBJ2-7; 7 bases are a match to TRBD1. The CDR3 length is 15 residues. Germline V gene sequence: CDR1 SQVTM, CDR2 ANQGSEA. V was clipped by 4 bases and J by 1 base; unmatched bases: 10. CDR3 sequence: CSVVWTGFNSYEQYF. DNA for the CDR3: TGCAGCGTTGTATGGACAGGCTTCAATTCCTACGAGCAGTACTTC.

The chain has TRBV27 and TRBJ2-1; 9 bases line up with TRBD2. Trimming at V came to 7 bases and at J to 2 bases, leaving 6 bases not matched to a gene. The CDR3 is 15 amino acids. Germline lookup yields CDR1 MNHEY and CDR2 SMNVEV (reference sequence). CDR3 in amino acids: CASNPGTSPYNEQFF. The CDR3, as DNA: TGTGCCAGCAACCCCGGGACTAGCCCCTACAATGAGCAGTTCTTC.

In this sample, this clonotype turned up a few times. The V call is TRBV2, the J call TRBJ2-7; TRBD1 matches 7 bases. Germline trimming cut 0 bases from V and 2 bases from J; bases unmatched to any gene: 4. Germline loops: CDR1 SNHLY, CDR2 FYNNEI. This CDR3 has 15 residues. The CDR3 sequence is CASSEAFQGAYEQYF. CDR3 bases: TGTGCCAGCAGTGAAGCGTTCCAGGGGGCCTACGAGCAGTACTTC.

This clonotype ranks as medium-sized. The genes are TRBV11-2 and TRBJ1-1; D is possibly TRBD1 (6 bases). The CDR3 length is 16 residues. CDR1 is SGHAT and CDR2 is FQNNGV in the germline V gene. V lost 7 bases to trimming and J lost 0 bases, with 18 bases between them. CDR3 sequence (DNA): TGTGCCAGCAAACGGGGGGCAGGGCGAGTGAACACTGAAGCTTTCTTT. Amino acids: CASKRGAGRVNTEAFF.

This clonotype was seen at least ten times. This chain joins TRBV5-6 and TRBJ2-7; no clear D gene. The CDR3 consists of 15 residues. Germline CDR1 is SGHDT and CDR2 is YYEEEE. The V end was cut by 4 bases, the J end by 5 bases, with 19 bases between. The CDR3: CASSIRNGFSHEQYF. DNA of the CDR3: TGTGCCAGCAGCATCAGAAATGGGTTTTCTCACGAGCAGTACTTC.

The chain is built from TRBV19 and TRBJ2-3; 12 nucleotides align to TRBD1. The CDR3 covers 16 residues. CDR1 and CDR2 (germline): LNHDA, SQIVND (reference sequence). J gave up 1 base and V 4 bases, and 3 bases lay outside the gene matches. The DNA of the CDR3 is TGTGCCAGTAGTACCGGGACAGGGGGCGGCACAGATACGCAGTATTTT. Translating gives CASSTGTGGGTDTQYF. The full variable domain, in which reference TRBV19 and TRBJ2-3 provide the parts outside the CDR3, is DGGITQSPKYLFRKEGQNVTLSCEQNLNHDAMYWYRQDPGQGLRLIYYSQIVNDFQKGDIAEGYSVSREKKESFPLTVTSAQKNPTAFYLCASSTGTGGGTDTQYFGPGTRLTVL.

This clonotype was observed a handful of times. The rearrangement links TRBV29-1 to TRBJ2-1; 13 bases map to TRBD2. After removal of 4 bases from V and 15 bases from J, the junction contained 15 bases not matched to a gene. Germline V gives CDR1 SQVTM, CDR2 ANQGSEA. The CDR3 consists of 15 residues. CDR3 loop: CSVVGGTSGRGGPFF. The CDR3 nucleotides are TGCAGCGTTGTGGGGGGTACTAGCGGGAGGGGAGGTCCGTTCTTC.